This TCR beta chain emerged from a study of OX40 agonist ivuxolimab in advanced cancers. Study background: The eligibility criteria allowed prior anti-PD-1, anti-PD-L1 or anti-CTLA-4 therapy, and 40% had some.

The CDR3 covers 13 residues. V gave up 6 bases and J gave up 10 bases, with 18 bases separating them. Germline CDR1 MNHNY, CDR2 SVGAGI (reference sequence). Generated by immunoSEQ multiplex PCR, the TCRdb table keeps only in-frame clones and is missing some. The top ten clones hold more than 15% of a sample with fewer than 50,000 clones, roughly 88% of them seen once. People who had autoimmune disease history or systemic immunosuppression were excluded. The study sampled blood at baseline, cycle 4 day 1, and cycle 7 day 1. The receptor was derived from an adult with an advanced solid tumor such as melanoma, head and neck, liver or kidney cancer. J is TRBJ1-2 and V is TRBV6-6, with D hard to call. Sequenced material: CD4+ or CD8+ T cells sorted from blood, taken in a trial of the OX40 agonist ivuxolimab. Written as DNA, the CDR3 is TGTGCCAGCAGCCCTACAAACTATGTGGACTACACCTTC. It encodes CASSPTNYVDYTF.